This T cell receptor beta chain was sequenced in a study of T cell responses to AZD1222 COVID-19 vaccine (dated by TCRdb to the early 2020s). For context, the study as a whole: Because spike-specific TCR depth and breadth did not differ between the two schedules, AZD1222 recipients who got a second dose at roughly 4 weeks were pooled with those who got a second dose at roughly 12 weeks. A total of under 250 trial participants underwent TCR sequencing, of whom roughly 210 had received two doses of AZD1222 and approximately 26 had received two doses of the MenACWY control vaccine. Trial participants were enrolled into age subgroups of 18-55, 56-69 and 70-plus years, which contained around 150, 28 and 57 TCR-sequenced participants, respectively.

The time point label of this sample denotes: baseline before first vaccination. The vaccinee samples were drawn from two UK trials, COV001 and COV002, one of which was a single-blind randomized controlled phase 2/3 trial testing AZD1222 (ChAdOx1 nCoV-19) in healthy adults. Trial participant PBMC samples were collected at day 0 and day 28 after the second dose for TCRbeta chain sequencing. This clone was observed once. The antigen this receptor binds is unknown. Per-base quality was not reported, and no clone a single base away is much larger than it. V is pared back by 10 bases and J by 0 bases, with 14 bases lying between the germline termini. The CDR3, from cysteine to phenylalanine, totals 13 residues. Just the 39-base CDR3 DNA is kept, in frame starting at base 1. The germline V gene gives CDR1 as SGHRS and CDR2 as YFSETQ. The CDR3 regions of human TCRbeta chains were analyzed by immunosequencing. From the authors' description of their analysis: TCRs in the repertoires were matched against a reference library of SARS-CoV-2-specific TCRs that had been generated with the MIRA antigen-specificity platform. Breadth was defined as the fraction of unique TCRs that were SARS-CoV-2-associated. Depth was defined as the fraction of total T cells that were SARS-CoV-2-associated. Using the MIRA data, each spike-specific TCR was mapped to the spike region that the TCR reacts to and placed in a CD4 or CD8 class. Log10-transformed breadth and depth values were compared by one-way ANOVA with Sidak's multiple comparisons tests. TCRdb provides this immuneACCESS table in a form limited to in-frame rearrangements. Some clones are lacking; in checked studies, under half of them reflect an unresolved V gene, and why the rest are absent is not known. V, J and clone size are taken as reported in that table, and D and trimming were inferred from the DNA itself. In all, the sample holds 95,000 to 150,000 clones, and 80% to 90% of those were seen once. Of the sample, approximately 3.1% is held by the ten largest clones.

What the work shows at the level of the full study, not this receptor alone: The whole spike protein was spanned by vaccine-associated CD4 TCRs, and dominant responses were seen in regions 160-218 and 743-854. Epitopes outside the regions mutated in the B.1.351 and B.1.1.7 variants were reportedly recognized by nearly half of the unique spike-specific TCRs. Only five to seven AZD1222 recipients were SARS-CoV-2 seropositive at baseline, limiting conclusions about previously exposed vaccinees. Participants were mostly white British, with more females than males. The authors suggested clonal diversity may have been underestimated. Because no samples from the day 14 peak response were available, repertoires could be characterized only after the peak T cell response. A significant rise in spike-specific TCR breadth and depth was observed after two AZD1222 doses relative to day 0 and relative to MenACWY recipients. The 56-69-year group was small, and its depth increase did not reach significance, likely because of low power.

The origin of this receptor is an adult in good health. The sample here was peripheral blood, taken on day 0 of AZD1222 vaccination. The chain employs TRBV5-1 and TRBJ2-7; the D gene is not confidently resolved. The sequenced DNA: TGCGCCTCGGCCCTCTCGGTCTCCTACGAGCAGTACTTC. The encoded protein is CASALSVSYEQYF.